Shown below are 16 T cell receptor beta chains from a single sample sequenced in a study of T cell responses to AZD1222 COVID-19 vaccine. The data were produced by immunoSEQ multiplex PCR, yet TCRdb's version contains in-frame clones alone and is incomplete. The sample has 30,000 to 50,000 clones, 88% seen once. The sequenced sample was peripheral blood, obtained 28 days after the second dose of the MenACWY control vaccine. These receptors were taken from an adult who received the MenACWY meningococcal vaccine as a control.

This clone was observed a handful of times. The genes are TRBV21-1 and TRBJ2-7; the table's D gene call, TRBD1, was not cross checked with the DNA. TRBV21-1 has pseudogene status. The CDR3 loop spans 14 amino acids. As DNA, the CDR3 is TGTGCCAGCAGCCTTCCAGGGGGTCCGCACGAGCAGTACTTC. Amino acid sequence: CASSLPGGPHEQYF.

The genes are TRBV5-1 and TRBJ1-1; D is unresolved. Per the germline V gene, CDR1 is SGHRS and CDR2 is YFSETQ. The CDR3 is 15 amino acids. V lost 0 bases to trimming and J lost 1 base, with 10 bases between them. CDR3 sequence (DNA): TGCGCCAGCAGCTTGGGGATATCGTCGAACACTGAAGCTTTCTTT. Its protein is CASSLGISSNTEAFF.

The chain links TRBV11-2 to TRBJ2-7, with a tentative D call TRBD2 (6 bases). CDR1 is SGHAT, CDR2 FQNNGV, per germline. The CDR3 has 14 residues. Trimming removed 5 bases from V and 3 bases from J, with 14 bases in between. The CDR3 DNA reads as TGTGCCAGCAGCCCGGGCCTGGGAGGCTACGAGCAGTACTTC. Its translation is CASSPGLGGYEQYF.

The J gene is TRBJ2-7, the V gene TRBV6-5, with D possibly TRBD1 on 6 matching bases. The CDR3 runs 13 residues. Germline CDR1 reads MNHEY; CDR2 reads SVGAGI. The ends were cut back, 6 bases at V and 4 bases at J, with 13 bases in the middle. In DNA form, the CDR3 reads TGTGCCAGCAGCGAGGGACACATATACGAGCAGTACTTC. Protein sequence: CASSEGHIYEQYF.

CDR3 sequence: CSASVGGSSSYNEQFF. The CDR3 nucleotides read TGCAGTGCTAGTGTGGGCGGGTCGAGCTCCTACAATGAGCAGTTCTTC. The V gene is TRBV20-1, the J gene TRBJ2-1; a weak D match, TRBD2 (5 bases). Germline V CDR1 and CDR2: DFQATT, SNEGSKA (reference sequence). The CDR3 consists of 16 residues. V lost 3 bases, J lost 0 bases, and 15 bases lay in between.

The rearrangement joins TRBV19 to TRBJ1-3, with TRBD1 matching over 10 bases. The CDR3 spans 16 residues. V gave up 9 bases and J gave up 2 bases; unmatched junction bases: 10. Per germline, CDR1 LNHDA and CDR2 SQIVND (reference sequence). CDR3 DNA: TGTGCCAGCCGGGACAGGGGTCGTGATACTGGAAACACCATATATTTT. It encodes CASRDRGRDTGNTIYF.

J is TRBJ2-1 and V is TRBV6-5; tentative D call: TRBD2 (6 bases). Trimming took 4 bases from V and 8 from J, leaving 21 bases between them. CDR1 and CDR2 from the germline V gene are MNHEY and SVGAGI. CDR3 length equals 16 residues. The CDR3 spells CASSWRAGGTLDEQFF. The CDR3 coding sequence is TGTGCCAGCAGTTGGAGGGCCGGGGGAACACTCGATGAGCAGTTCTTC.

This clone was seen a handful of times. This chain links TRBV30 with TRBJ1-4; TRBD1 matches 10 bases. This CDR3 has 16 amino acids. Germline-derived CDR1 and CDR2 are GTSNPN and SVGIG (reference sequence). The V and J ends lost 8 bases and 3 bases, in that order; junction bases with no gene match: 12. In DNA, the CDR3 is TGTGCCGGACAGTCGGGACAGGGGTTGGCTAATGAAAAACTGTTTTTT. This encodes CAGQSGQGLANEKLFF.

This clone was recorded once. The chain combines TRBV11-2 with TRBJ2-7, with 12 bases lining up with TRBD2. The CDR3 totals 17 residues. From germline, CDR1 is SGHAT and CDR2 FQNNGV. Trimming cost V 0 bases and J 5 bases; bases outside gene matches: 8. Here the CDR3 reads CASSLDYRLAGDHEQYF. The CDR3 DNA is TGTGCCAGCAGCTTAGATTACCGACTAGCGGGAGACCACGAGCAGTACTTC.

The rearrangement joins TRBV24-1 to TRBJ2-5, with TRBD1 as a possible D gene (6 bases). The CDR3 runs 14 residues. Germline V gene data show CDR1 as KGHDR and CDR2 as SFDVKD. V was trimmed by 4 bases and J by 5 bases, leaving 13 bases between them. This CDR3 is CATSETGRGETQYF. CDR3 bases: TGTGCCACCAGTGAAACAGGGCGCGGGGAGACCCAGTACTTC.

V gene TRBV10-1 combines with J gene TRBJ2-3; the D call may be TRBD1 or TRBD2 (5 bases each). The germline CDR1 and CDR2 sequences are WNHNN and SYGVQD (reference sequence). Trimming took off 4 bases at V and 3 bases at J, with 11 bases between the two ends. This CDR3 is 14 amino acids long. The CDR3 DNA is TGCGCCAGCAGTGTGCTCTGGGGGACAGATACGCAGTATTTT. Translation gives CASSVLWGTDTQYF.

The rearrangement links TRBV6-5 to TRBJ2-5; TRBD1 aligns across 8 bases. The CDR3 has 12 amino acids. CDR1 is MNHEY, CDR2 SVGAGI, per germline. The CDR3: CAGRTGYETQYF. The CDR3 region has the DNA TGTGCGGGTAGGACAGGGTATGAGACCCAGTACTTC.

This chain connects TRBV4-2 to TRBJ1-3; TRBD1 might be the D (5 bases). V lost 4 bases, J lost 3 bases, and 16 bases lay in between. The V gene's germline CDR1 is LGHNA and CDR2 YNFKEQ. This CDR3 region has 16 residues. The CDR3 loop reads CASSRQSGVSGNTIYF. In nucleotides, the CDR3 is TGTGCCAGCAGCCGGCAATCGGGGGTTAGTGGAAACACCATATATTTT.

This chain links TRBV30 with TRBJ2-7; TRBD2 is a possible D gene (5 bases). Per germline, CDR1 GTSNPN and CDR2 SVGIG (reference sequence). CDR3 length: 12 amino acids. Trimming took off 0 bases at V and 4 bases at J, with 7 bases between the two ends. The CDR3, as DNA: TGTGCCTGGAGTGTGAGCGGTTACGAGCAGTACTTC. Translation: CAWSVSGYEQYF. Looking up the rest from reference TRBV30 and TRBJ2-7 gives the full variable domain: SQTIHQWPATLVQPVGSPLSLECTVEGTSNPNLYWYRQAAGRGLQLLFYSVGIGQISSEVPQNLSASRPQDRQFILSSKKLLLSDSGFYLCAWSVSGYEQYFGPGTRLTVT.

V usage is TRBV2 and J usage is TRBJ1-2; tentatively, D is TRBD1 (5 bases). CDR1 is SNHLY and CDR2 is FYNNEI in the germline V gene. CDR3 length: 13 residues. V lost 5 bases and J 6 bases, leaving 13 bases between the germline ends. This CDR3 is CASSSWDLDGYTF. The DNA for the CDR3 is TGTGCCAGCAGTTCCTGGGACCTTGATGGCTACACCTTC.

The chain uses TRBV28 and TRBJ2-1, with no clear D. CDR3 length: 15 residues. The ends were cut back, 7 bases at V and 4 bases at J, with 17 bases in the middle. Germline CDR1 and CDR2: MDHEN and SYDVKM. The CDR3 protein is CASNIRPQQYNEQFF. The CDR3 region has the DNA TGTGCCAGCAACATCCGCCCCCAGCAGTACAATGAGCAGTTCTTC.